The T cell receptor beta chain under discussion was sequenced for a study of T cell clonality in common variable immunodeficiency. Sequencing input was equivalent genomic DNA from CVID and controls. Measured with immunoSEQ multiplex PCR; TCRdb has only the in-frame clones, and not every one. This sample has 40,000 to 45,000 clones, each found more than once. Study-level findings and limits: T cell subpopulation sequencing would be needed to explain CVID clonality. Fewer TCRbeta clones were shared among CVID subjects than controls.

This clone was found many times. What it recognizes is unknown. The CDR3 end falls 3 residues outside the read, so it is completed with the germline J gene. Germline V gene sequence: CDR1 DFQATT, CDR2 SNEGSKA (reference sequence). The V end lost 6 bases, the J end lost 1 base, and 13 bases lay between the germline ends. The CDR3 has 14 residues. Material for sequencing was peripheral blood mononuclear cells. The origin of this receptor is a person aged 18 to 70 in good health. This chain uses TRBV20-1 with TRBJ1-5, with a possible D match to TRBD1 (5 bases). CDR3 DNA (partial): TGCAGTGCGCGGACACCTTCGAGCAATCAGCCC. Translating gives CSARTPSSNQP. The complete CDR3 protein is CSARTPSSNQPQHF.